The subject of this entry is one T cell receptor beta chain. Its antigen remains unidentified. Base qualities are not at hand, and no much larger clone is one base apart. The sample originates from a study of OX40 agonist ivuxolimab in advanced cancers. Notes on the research overall: Ivuxolimab was a fully human IgG2 agonistic monoclonal antibody targeting the costimulatory receptor OX40 (CD134). Prior anti-PD-1, anti-PD-L1 or anti-CTLA-4 therapy was permitted, and 40% of dose-escalation patients had received checkpoint inhibitors. In the dose-escalation cohort, 70% to 85% of patients were male, and the mean age was approximately 64 years, with a range of about 23 to 90. The purpose of peripheral TCRbeta sequencing was to test whether ivuxolimab changed TCR sequence diversity and led to clonal T-cell expansion. Of the approximately 50 patients in dose escalation, about 19 had hepatocellular carcinoma, about 15 had melanoma, 9 had renal cell carcinoma and 9 had head and neck cancer. Intravenous ivuxolimab was administered to patients every 2 weeks at six dose levels: 0.01, 0.1, 0.3, 1.5, 3 and 10 mg/kg. The paper describes the monotherapy dose-escalation part (N ≈ 51 patients) of the phase I trial of ivuxolimab. Partial responses occurred in three dose-escalation patients: two with cutaneous melanoma and one with hepatocellular carcinoma.

The V end loses 2 bases and the J end loses 13 bases, and a stretch of 17 bases separates them. The CDR3 sequence holds 14 residues, the cysteine and phenylalanine included. Here the CDR3 DNA is all that survives: 42 bases in frame from base 1. CDR1 and CDR2, looked up from the germline V gene, are SGHDN and FVKESK. Patients with a history of autoimmune disease or receiving systemic immunosuppression were excluded from the trial. In every dose cohort, peripheral blood was drawn for TCR sequencing at baseline, cycle 4 day 1, and cycle 7 day 1. The samples were drawn from a first-in-human, open-label, multicenter phase I dose-escalation trial of ivuxolimab. Adults with locally advanced or metastatic melanoma, renal cell, hepatocellular, or head and neck squamous cell carcinoma were enrolled in the trial. CD4+ and CD8+ T cells were sorted separately from peripheral blood before TCR sequencing. For sequencing of the TCRbeta CDR3 region, genomic DNA was extracted from the sorted cells. The immunoSEQ Assay was used for sequencing of TCRbeta CDR3 regions. TCRdb provides this immuneACCESS table in a form limited to in-frame rearrangements. Some clones are lacking; in checked studies, under half of them reflect an unresolved V gene, and why the rest are absent is not known. In this sample the table shows 100,000 to 130,000 clones, under 95% of which occur a single time. Approximately 0.69% of the sample is taken by the ten largest.

The study at large found these results: At doses from 0.1 to 3.0 mg/kg, clonal expansion was seen in both CD4+ and CD8+ blood T cells between baseline and week 6. Low levels of normalized T-cell clonal expansion were also seen in some patients who did not respond. After ivuxolimab, CD8+ T cells had more expanded clones than CD4+ T cells on average. Antigen specificity was not determined for the clonally expanded peripheral T cells. Partial responders in the 0.1-3.0 mg/kg groups had among the lowest normalized peripheral clonal expansion, especially among CD8+ T cells.

This chain is built from TRBV14 and TRBJ2-2; TRBD1 is a weak D gene call, 5 bases matching. The sample consisted of CD4+ or CD8+ T cells sorted from blood, taken in a trial of the OX40 agonist ivuxolimab. The TCR was taken from an adult with an advanced solid tumor such as melanoma, head and neck, liver or kidney cancer. At the DNA level, the sequence is TGTGCCAGCAGCCAAAATTGGGCCCAGGGTGTGCTGTTTTTT. Its protein product is CASSQNWAQGVLFF.